The sequence of this TCR beta chain was determined in a study of shared T cell receptors in the human thymus. The assay was immunoSEQ multiplex PCR, and TCRdb's table has in-frame clones only and misses some. The sample carries 720,000 or so clones, 75% to 90% recorded once. The germline gives CDR1 LNHDA, CDR2 SQIVND (reference sequence). This CDR3 spans 15 amino acids. Trimming at V came to 5 bases and at J to 4 bases, leaving 7 bases not matched to a gene. The same data also contributed to another study, on human thymus T cells. That work states: Corrective heart surgery yielded resections, and these provided the thymus tissue. Related work found strong thymic repertoire overlap between unrelated individuals.

The chain links TRBV19 to TRBJ2-1; TRBD1 agrees at 8 bases. The TCR was taken from a girl in the first two years of life with a congenital heart defect. The source material was thymocytes. The CDR3 loop is CASSVRTGLYNEQFF. CDR3 DNA sequence: TGTGCCAGTAGTGTTCGGACAGGGTTATACAATGAGCAGTTCTTC.